This T cell receptor (beta chain) was identified in a study of blood T cell repertoires in COVID-19. Study-level information: Italy, Spain and the United States were the sources of the convalescent and acute COVID-19 samples. Nucleic acid was either cDNA or gDNA, and it came from T cells, B-cell-depleted T cells, or PBMCs.

Per the authors' pipeline: Reference gene primer amplification yielded estimated nucleated cell counts. The repertoire was sequenced with immunoSEQ multiplex PCR; TCRdb's copy has only in-frame clones and lacks some. V and J calls and clone size are those listed in that table; D and trimming were worked out from the DNA. The sample records hundreds of thousands of clones, roughly 80% being singletons. The table lists this clone with a count of one. The germline CDR1 and CDR2 sequences are ENHRY and SYGVKD. V gave up 3 bases and J gave up 2 bases; unmatched junction bases: 5. This CDR3 comprises 15 residues.

This TCR derives from a woman aged 45-65 years who had recovered from COVID-19. Sequenced: peripheral blood. The rearrangement uses TRBV10-3 and TRBJ2-5; 8 bases map to TRBD1. The CDR3 coding sequence is TGTGCCATCAGTGATGGACAGGGAATTCAAGAGACCCAGTACTTC. Protein: CAISDGQGIQETQYF.